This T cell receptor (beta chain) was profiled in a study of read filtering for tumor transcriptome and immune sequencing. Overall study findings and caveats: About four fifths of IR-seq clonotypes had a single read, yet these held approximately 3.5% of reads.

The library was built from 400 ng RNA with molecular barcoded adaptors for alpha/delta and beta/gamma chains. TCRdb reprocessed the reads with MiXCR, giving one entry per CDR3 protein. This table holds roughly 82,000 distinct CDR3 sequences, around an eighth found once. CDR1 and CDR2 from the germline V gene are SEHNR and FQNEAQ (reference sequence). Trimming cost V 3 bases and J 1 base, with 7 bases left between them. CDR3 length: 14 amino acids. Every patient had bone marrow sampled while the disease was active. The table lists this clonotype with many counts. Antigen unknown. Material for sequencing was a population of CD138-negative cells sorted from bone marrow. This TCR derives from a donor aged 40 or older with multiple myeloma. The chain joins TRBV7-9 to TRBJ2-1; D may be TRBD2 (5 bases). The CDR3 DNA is TGTGCCAGCAGCTTCGGGATTTCCTACAATGAGCAGTTCTTC. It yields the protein CASSFGISYNEQFF.